A single sample is the source of the 29 T cell receptor beta chains below, sequenced in a study of T cells in tumors after PD-1 blockade. Produced via immunoSEQ multiplex PCR; TCRdb's table is partial and in-frame only. The sample shows some 60,000 clones, roughly 77% of them seen only once. Sequenced here: PBMCs, sampled before anti-PD-1 treatment. The receptor source for this set is a human donor with basal cell carcinoma.

V and J are TRBV11-3 and TRBJ2-1; TRBD2 matches 8 bases. The CDR3 contains 14 residues. J lost 8 bases, V lost 8 bases, and 11 bases had no gene match. The germline CDR1 and CDR2 sequences are SGHNT and YENEEA. CDR3 protein: CASLRRGGSDEQFF. The CDR3 region has the DNA TGTGCCAGCTTAAGACGGGGGGGCTCAGATGAGCAGTTCTTC.

In DNA form, the CDR3 reads TGTGCCAGCAGCCCGTTGGGGCTAGCGGGGGGGAATCCCACAGATACGCAGTATTTT. Protein sequence: CASSPLGLAGGNPTDTQYF. The chain joins TRBV7-9 to TRBJ2-3, with 12 bases that match TRBD2. The CDR3 runs 19 residues. The V gene end was trimmed by 5 bases and the J gene end by 2 bases; junction bases not matched to a gene: 14. Germline V gene sequence: CDR1 SEHNR, CDR2 FQNEAQ (reference sequence).

This rearrangement joins TRBV19 to TRBJ1-4; D might be TRBD1 (5 bases). Germline CDR1 reads LNHDA; CDR2 reads SQIVND (reference sequence). The CDR3 sequence is 15 residues long. V was trimmed by 5 bases and J by 5 bases, leaving 15 bases between them. DNA for the CDR3: TGTGCCAGTAGTGTGATATCCGGGACCAATGAAAAACTGTTTTTT. Translation: CASSVISGTNEKLFF.

The chain is built from TRBV2 and TRBJ2-3; tentative D call: TRBD2 (5 bases). Germline assignment: CDR1 SNHLY and CDR2 FYNNEI. This CDR3 has 12 amino acids. V was pared by 7 bases and J by 2 bases, with 7 bases between. In DNA, the CDR3 is TGTGCCAGCATAGACTACACAGATACGCAGTATTTT. Protein: CASIDYTDTQYF. The whole variable domain, remainder taken from reference TRBV2 and TRBJ2-3, is EPEVTQTPSHQVTQMGQEVILRCVPISNHLYFYWYRQILGQKVEFLVSFYNNEISEKSEIFDDQFSVERPDGSNFTLKIRSTKLEDSAMYFCASIDYTDTQYFGPGTRLTVL.

This sequence joins TRBV5-4 and TRBJ2-7; 8 bases agree with TRBD1. Trimming cost V 3 bases and J 0 bases; bases outside gene matches: 8. Germline V gene data show CDR1 as SGHNT and CDR2 as YYREEE (reference sequence). This CDR3 comprises 16 residues. The CDR3 reads CASSSLTGDSSYEQYF. In nucleotides, the CDR3 is TGTGCCAGCAGCTCACTGACAGGGGATAGCTCCTACGAGCAGTACTTC.

This rearrangement joins TRBV30 to TRBJ2-7, with D tentatively TRBD2 (5 bases). The CDR3 is 15 amino acids. Germline-derived CDR1 and CDR2 are GTSNPN and SVGIG (reference sequence). Deletions cut 2 bases from V and 2 bases from J, with 16 bases between. CDR3 bases: TGTGCCTGGAGTCAATTAATACGGGGAACCTACGAGCAGTACTTC. This codes for CAWSQLIRGTYEQYF.

A few counts support this clone. The chain employs TRBV6-1 and TRBJ1-5; no reliable D call. Trimming left V 2 bases short and J 1 base short, with 9 bases between. This CDR3 comprises 15 residues. Germline-derived CDR1 and CDR2 are MNHNS and SASEGT. The CDR3 nucleotides read TGTGCCAGCAGTGAATCTTGGATAAGCAATCAGCCCCAGCATTTT. This gives the protein CASSESWISNQPQHF.

V usage is TRBV5-1 and J usage is TRBJ2-2; 7 nucleotides match TRBD2. J lost 4 bases, V lost 3 bases, and 12 bases had no gene match. Germline CDR1 and CDR2: SGHRS and YFSETQ. The CDR3 extends over 17 amino acids. CDR3 loop: CASSSTRGVQVTGELFF. The CDR3 coding sequence is TGCGCCAGCAGCTCGACCCGGGGGGTCCAAGTCACCGGGGAGCTGTTTTTT.

The gene calls are TRBV6-1 and TRBJ2-6; D remains ambiguous. V was cut by 2 bases and J by 3 bases, with 17 bases left in between. Germline lookup yields CDR1 MNHNS and CDR2 SASEGT. The CDR3 runs 18 residues. The CDR3 sequence is CASSESGRFLVGANVLTF. For the CDR3, the DNA is TGTGCCAGCAGTGAATCTGGCAGATTTCTGGTTGGGGCCAACGTCCTGACTTTC.

The rearrangement joins TRBV7-6 to TRBJ2-7; the match to TRBD1 covers 7 bases. This CDR3 region has 13 residues. Trimming removed 5 bases from V and 1 base from J; junction bases left unmatched: 2. CDR1 SGHVS and CDR2 FNYEAQ come from the germline V gene. This CDR3 reads CASSRDRSYEQYF. The CDR3 DNA sequence: TGTGCCAGCAGCCGGGACAGATCCTACGAGCAGTACTTC.

The CDR3 nucleotides are TGCGCCAGCAGTAGTGCCACTAGCGGTTACAATGAGCAGTTCTTC. This gives the protein CASSSATSGYNEQFF. The V and J genes are TRBV5-1 and TRBJ2-1; 8 bases are a match to TRBD2. This CDR3 has 15 residues. Germline CDR1 reads SGHRS; CDR2 reads YFSETQ. Trimming at V came to 5 bases and at J to 4 bases, leaving 8 bases not matched to a gene.

This chain connects TRBV18 to TRBJ2-1; D remains unclear. Trimming cost V 3 bases and J 0 bases, with 9 bases left between them. The germline V gene encodes CDR1 KGHSH and CDR2 LQKENI. CDR3 length equals 15 residues. The CDR3 reads CASSPQKSSYNEQFF. The CDR3 nucleotides are TGTGCCAGCTCACCTCAGAAGAGCTCCTACAATGAGCAGTTCTTC.

This clone was found a few times. The chain uses TRBV7-8 and TRBJ2-3; no clear D. V dropped 5 bases and J dropped 4 bases, with 10 bases sitting between them. This CDR3 comprises 13 residues. Per germline, CDR1 SGHVS and CDR2 FQNEAQ. The CDR3 reads CASSTRWADTQYF. In nucleotides, the CDR3 is TGTGCCAGCAGCACACGGTGGGCAGATACGCAGTATTTT.

The chain joins TRBV6-5 to TRBJ2-2; TRBD1 or TRBD2 may be the D gene (5 bases each). Between the trimmed V and J ends, which lost 3 bases and 4 bases, there was a span of 12 bases. The CDR3 runs 15 residues. Germline lookup yields CDR1 MNHEY and CDR2 SVGAGI. The CDR3 DNA is TGTGCCAGCAGTTATGGGGGTTCAGTCACCGGGGAGCTGTTTTTT. This sequence encodes CASSYGGSVTGELFF.

The rearrangement links TRBV11-3 to TRBJ2-5, with a weak D call TRBD1 (6 bases). The germline V and J ends were trimmed by 7 bases and 2 bases, with 11 bases remaining between them. Looked up from germline, CDR1 is SGHNT and CDR2 is YENEEA. This CDR3 is built from 13 residues. Here the CDR3 DNA reads TGTGCCAGCACCACAGGGCCTCAAGAGACCCAGTACTTC. The encoded protein is CASTTGPQETQYF.

The chain combines TRBV30 with TRBJ1-2, with D perhaps matching TRBD1 (5 bases). The CDR3 contains 17 residues. CDR1 and CDR2 from the germline V gene are GTSNPN and SVGIG (reference sequence). V lost 3 bases and J 8 bases, leaving 28 bases between the germline ends. The CDR3 DNA reads TGTGCCTGGAGCACAGGCCCTGGGACGCTAAGTAGTAGGGGCTACACCTTC. Its translation: CAWSTGPGTLSSRGYTF.

The chain carries TRBV10-2 and TRBJ2-7; possibly TRBD2 for D (6 bases). The germline V gene encodes CDR1 WSHSY and CDR2 SAAADI. Trimming shortened V by 6 bases and J by 2 bases, and 14 bases separated the two germline ends. This CDR3 spans 14 amino acids. CDR3 coding DNA: TGCGCCAGCAGCCGGTCGGGGGTTACCTACGAGCAGTACTTC. Its translation: CASSRSGVTYEQYF.

The CDR3 region has the DNA TGTGCCAGCAGTGAAATACCCGGGACAGGCTATGGCTACACCTTC. Translation: CASSEIPGTGYGYTF. The V call is TRBV2, the J call TRBJ1-2; TRBD1 aligns across 8 bases. This CDR3 comprises 15 residues. In germline, CDR1 is SNHLY, CDR2 FYNNEI. V dropped 2 bases and J dropped 4; count of bases not matched to a gene: 6.

This clone was observed a handful of times. The rearrangement joins TRBV7-8 to TRBJ2-2; 11 nucleotides agree with TRBD2. J gave up 5 bases and V 2 bases, and 13 bases lay outside the gene matches. Germline CDR1 and CDR2: SGHVS and FQNEAQ. The CDR3 runs to 19 residues. CDR3 bases: TGTGCCAGCAGCTTATTTCCGAGGGCCGCTAGCGGGAGGACCGGGGAGCTGTTTTTT. Amino acid sequence: CASSLFPRAASGRTGELFF.

The chain has TRBV18 and TRBJ1-6; 7 bases are shared with TRBD1. This CDR3 comprises 15 residues. CDR1 is KGHSH, CDR2 LQKENI, per germline. V lost 5 bases, J lost 3 bases, and 4 bases stayed unmatched. In DNA form, the CDR3 reads TGTGCCAGCTCAACCGGGACAGTCTATAATTCACCCCTCCACTTT. Protein sequence: CASSTGTVYNSPLHF. Together with reference TRBV18 and TRBJ1-6, the CDR3 gives the full variable domain: NAGVMQNPRHLVRRRGQEARLRCSPMKGHSHVYWYRQLPEEGLKFMVYLQKENIIDESGMPKERFSAEFPKEGPSILRIQQVVRGDSAAYFCASSTGTVYNSPLHFGNGTRLTVT.

CDR3 sequence reads: CASSFNGNEKLFF. The CDR3, as DNA: TGCGCCAGCAGCTTCAACGGGAATGAAAAACTGTTTTTT. The V call is TRBV5-1, the J call TRBJ1-4, with D unresolved. The germline V gene encodes CDR1 SGHRS and CDR2 YFSETQ. This CDR3 is 13 amino acids long. V was pared by 2 bases and J by 5 bases, with 7 bases between.

The V and J genes are TRBV30 and TRBJ1-2, with D uncertain. The ends were cut back, 2 bases at V and 7 bases at J, with 14 bases in the middle. From germline, CDR1 is GTSNPN and CDR2 SVGIG (reference sequence). This CDR3 has 13 residues. DNA of the CDR3: TGTGCCTGGAGTACTTTAGTGGGCTCTGGCTACACCTTC. Its translation: CAWSTLVGSGYTF.

This sequence joins TRBV5-6 and TRBJ1-1, with D perhaps matching TRBD1 (5 bases). Trimming removed 3 bases at V and 0 bases at J, with 12 bases between. Per germline, CDR1 SGHDT and CDR2 YYEEEE. The CDR3 contains 15 residues. CDR3 sequence reads: CASSSPGSLNTEAFF. The CDR3 nucleotides are TGTGCCAGCAGCTCTCCAGGGAGTTTGAACACTGAAGCTTTCTTT.

This clone has a handful of counts. V usage is TRBV25-1 and J usage is TRBJ1-6; D is unclear. V was clipped by 8 bases and J by 7 bases, with 18 bases between them. This CDR3 spans 15 amino acids. Per the germline V gene, CDR1 is MGHDK and CDR2 is SYGVNS. The CDR3 loop reads CASGNPGGRNSPLHF. In DNA form, the CDR3 reads TGTGCCAGCGGAAACCCCGGCGGCCGGAATTCACCCCTCCACTTT.

The sample holds a few counts of this clone. This CDR3 reads CASSEPPFGTSNQPQHF. The CDR3 DNA is TGTGCCAGCAGTGAACCCCCATTCGGTACAAGCAATCAGCCCCAGCATTTT. V usage is TRBV6-1 and J usage is TRBJ1-5; no clear D. This CDR3 has 17 amino acids. CDR1 is MNHNS and CDR2 is SASEGT in the germline V gene. Deletions cut 2 bases from V and 1 base from J, with 15 bases between.

This sequence joins TRBV5-1 and TRBJ2-1, with TRBD1 as a possible D gene (6 bases). V was trimmed by 0 bases and J by 8 bases, leaving 18 bases between them. CDR1 SGHRS and CDR2 YFSETQ come from the germline V gene. The CDR3 covers 16 residues. The CDR3 sequence: CASSLAPGWDTHEQFF. The CDR3 DNA follows: TGCGCCAGCAGCTTGGCTCCGGGCTGGGACACTCATGAGCAGTTCTTC.

Ten or more counts support this clone. This sequence joins TRBV4-1 and TRBJ1-6; 7 positions agree with TRBD1. The germline V gene encodes CDR1 MGHRA and CDR2 YSYEKL. Trimming removed 1 base from V and 7 bases from J; junction bases left unmatched: 4. There are 15 residues in the CDR3. The CDR3 region is CASSQGDSSNSPLHF. DNA of the CDR3: TGCGCCAGCAGCCAAGGGGACAGTTCGAATTCACCCCTCCACTTT.

The V gene is TRBV14, the J gene TRBJ2-3; no definite D call. Trimming pared 3 bases from V and 12 bases from J, leaving 16 bases between. Germline assignment: CDR1 SGHDN and CDR2 FVKESK. The CDR3 consists of 13 residues. Here the CDR3 reads CASSHLEAAVQYF. DNA of the CDR3: TGTGCCAGCAGCCACCTAGAGGCGGCGGTACAGTATTTT.

This sequence joins TRBV12-3 or TRBV12-4 and TRBJ1-6; D is undetermined. V dropped 8 bases and J dropped 1 base, with 6 bases sitting between them. This CDR3 has 13 amino acids. The CDR3 DNA reads TGTGCCAGCGGGCCATCCTATAATTCACCCCTCCACTTT. It encodes CASGPSYNSPLHF.